Listed below are T cell receptor beta chains from one sample, sequenced in a study of T cell changes during pregnancy in multiple sclerosis. TCRdb's table, derived via immunoSEQ multiplex PCR, lists solely in-frame clones and lacks some. The sample lists about 87,000 clones, approximately 92% seen once, with about 1.4% in the top ten. Sequenced here: peripheral blood, sampled in the third trimester of pregnancy. Receptors were obtained from a female donor in good health, enrolled as a control in a pregnancy study. The CDR3 runs from the conserved cysteine through the conserved F or W. D genes are given only for firm matches. Not every row has a clone size; where given, it reads once, few, many or a size class.

TRBJ2-7 TRBV18 - - TGTGCCAGCTCACCTTTGGGAGGCTACGAGCAGTACTTC CASSPLGGYEQYF
TRBJ2-2 TRBV19 once - TGTGCCAGTAAACAGGGTTACACCGGGGAGCTGTTTTTT CASKQGYTGELFF
TRBJ2-7 TRBV10-3 - TRBD1 TGTGCCATCAAGGGACAGGAGGACGAGCAGTACTTC CAIKGQEDEQYF
TRBJ1-3 TRBV6-5 - - TGTGCCAGCAGTCGAGGACCTGGGGCGGGAAACACCATATATTTT CASSRGPGAGNTIYF
TRBJ2-1 TRBV7-8 - TRBD1 TGTGCCAGCAGCTCCCACACGGGACAGGGGGCGTTTGATGAGCAGTTCTTC CASSSHTGQGAFDEQFF
TRBJ2-5 TRBV19 - TRBD1 TGTGCCAGTAGTACCCTAGGACAGGGGGCGGGAGAGACCCAGTACTTC CASSTLGQGAGETQYF
TRBJ1-1 TRBV9 - - TGTGCCAGCAGCGTCGTCGGCACTGAAGCTTTCTTT CASSVVGTEAFF
TRBJ2-4 TRBV4-1 - - TGCGCCAGCAGCCAAGATCTTGTGTCAGGGTGGGTCAAAAACATTCAGTACTTC CASSQDLVSGWVKNIQYF
TRBJ2-2 TRBV9 - - TGTGCCAGCAGCGTATCAAGTAAGCCGAACACCGGGGAGCTGTTTTTT CASSVSSKPNTGELFF
TRBJ2-1 TRBV6-1 - - TGTGCCACCTTTGAGAGGGGACTCCCCGGTCATGAGCAGTTCTTC CATFERGLPGHEQFF
TRBJ1-2 TRBV15 - TRBD1 TGTGCCACCAGCTTGACAGGGGACTATGGCTACACCTTC CATSLTGDYGYTF
TRBJ1-2 TRBV28 - - TGTGCAGTCATCCGGGGAGGCGGCTACACCTTC CAVIRGGGYTF
TRBJ2-5 TRBV5-5 - - TGTGCCAGCAGCTTGGCCACAGGGGGAGGGAAGACCCAGTACTTC CASSLATGGGKTQYF
TRBJ2-5 TRBV28 - - TGTGCCAGCAAACCAACGACCGGGAGCCGAGAGACCCAGTACTTC CASKPTTGSRETQYF
TRBJ2-7 TRBV6-5 - - TGTGCCAGCAGGGACAGTAGCTCCTACGAGCAGTACTTC CASRDSSSYEQYF
TRBJ2-1 TRBV6-1 - - TGTGCCAGCAGTGAAGCGGCCGTTGGTGAGCAGTTCTTC CASSEAAVGEQFF
TRBJ2-5 TRBV2 - - TGTGCCAGCAGTGATGACTACCAAGAGACCCAGTACTTC CASSDDYQETQYF
TRBJ2-1 TRBV28 - TRBD2 TGTGCCAGCAGCCCTAGACTAGCGGGGGATCTTAATGAGCAGTTCTTC CASSPRLAGDLNEQFF
TRBJ2-6 TRBV28 - - TGTGCCAGCAGTTTGGAGTTGTCAGGGGCCAACGTCCTGACTTTC CASSLELSGANVLTF
TRBJ2-1 TRBV25-1 - TRBD2 TGTGCCAGCAGTGGGCTAGCGGAGGGCCACCACAATGAGCAGTTCTTC CASSGLAEGHHNEQFF
TRBJ2-7 TRBV6-5 - TRBD1 TGTGCCAGCAGTTCGCAGGGGGCGAAGGCTTACGAGCAGTACTTC CASSSQGAKAYEQYF
TRBJ2-3 TRBV7-4 - TRBD2 TGTGCCAGCAGCCTGTCACGCGGGAGTCGAGATACGCAGTATTTT CASSLSRGSRDTQYF
TRBJ2-1 TRBV5-1 - TRBD1 TGCGCCAGCAGCAGGACAGGGGGGGATGAGCAGTTCTTC CASSRTGGDEQFF
TRBJ2-7 TRBV28 - - TGTGCCAGCAGTTTATTCGCGGGGACCTCCACCTACGAGCAGTACTTC CASSLFAGTSTYEQYF
TRBJ1-4 TRBV9 - - TGTGCCAGCAGCGTAGGGGGGGCAACTAATGAAAAACTGTTTTTT CASSVGGATNEKLFF
TRBJ2-3 TRBV5-5 - - TGTGCCAGCAGCTTGTCCACTTTCGAAGATACGCAGTATTTT CASSLSTFEDTQYF
TRBJ2-3 TRBV18 - TRBD1 TGTGCCAGCTCACCTAGACAGGGGGCGAGCACAGATACGCAGTATTTT CASSPRQGASTDTQYF
TRBJ2-7 TRBV6-5 - - TGTGCCAGCAGTTACGGGCTACTCTCCTACGAGCAGTACTTC CASSYGLLSYEQYF
TRBJ2-7 TRBV27 - TRBD1 TGTGCCAGCAGTGTCCCGGGACAGGGAGTGGAAGAGCAGTACTTC CASSVPGQGVEEQYF
TRBJ1-3 TRBV4-1 - TRBD1 TGCGCCAGCGGGCCAAGACTTTTGAATCTCCGGGACAGGGTTATCGGAAACACCATATATTTT CASGPRLLNLRDRVIGNTIYF
TRBJ2-6 TRBV29-1 once TRBD1 TGCAGCGTTGAATCTAGGGGGCCATACGGGGCCAACGTCCTGACTTTC CSVESRGPYGANVLTF
TRBJ1-4 TRBV7-9 once - TGTGCCAGCAGCTCAACTCGGGGAGGCAAGGATGAAAAACTGTTTTTT CASSSTRGGKDEKLFF
TRBJ2-7 TRBV19 - TRBD2 TGTGCCAGTAGTTTAAGACCGGGACTACACGAGCAGTACTTC CASSLRPGLHEQYF
TRBJ2-5 TRBV6-1 - TRBD2 TGTGCCAGCAGTGGGGGCGGGAGGGTGCCGTCACAAGAGACCCAGTACTTC CASSGGGRVPSQETQYF
TRBJ1-5 TRBV18 - - TGTGCCAGCTCAGGGAGTTCCCCCAATAGCAATCAGCCCCAGCATTTT CASSGSSPNSNQPQHF
TRBJ2-5 TRBV5-4 - - TGTGCCAGCAGCAGCCCAGGGGATGGAGAGACCCAGTACTTC CASSSPGDGETQYF
TRBJ2-2 TRBV11-2 - - TGTGCCAGCAGCTTAACTTTAAGGACAGCCAACACCGGGGAGCTGTTTTTT CASSLTLRTANTGELFF
TRBJ2-7 TRBV5-1 - TRBD1 TGCGCCAGCAGCCCGACAGGGTTGGGCTACGAGCAGTACTTC CASSPTGLGYEQYF
TRBJ2-2 TRBV10-3 - - TGTGCCAGTGGGACACCGAACACCGGGGAGCTGTTTTTT CASGTPNTGELFF
TRBJ2-2 TRBV13 - TRBD2 TGTGCCAGCAGCATACGCAGTAGCGGGCCCGGGGAGCTGTTTTTT CASSIRSSGPGELFF
TRBJ1-1 TRBV5-1 - - TGCGCCAGCAGCTACGGTTCGACTGCGGAAGCTTTCTTT CASSYGSTAEAFF
TRBJ2-7 TRBV10-3 - - TGTGCCATCAGTGAGTGGGGCAGTTCCTACGAGCAGTACTTC CAISEWGSSYEQYF
TRBJ2-1 TRBV29-1 - - TGCAGCGTTGTCCCTAAAGCTGGTGTAACCTCCTACAATGAGCAGTTCTTC CSVVPKAGVTSYNEQFF
TRBJ2-7 TRBV4-1 once TRBD2 TGCGCCAGCAGCGGCGGGAGACCCTACGAGCAGTACTTC CASSGGRPYEQYF
TRBJ2-7 TRBV28 once - TGTGCCAGCCGGTACCAGGGGTTGGCCTACGAGCAGTACTTC CASRYQGLAYEQYF
TRBJ2-3 TRBV2 - TRBD1 TGTGCCAGCAGTTACAGGGGTTCTGGCACAGATACGCAGTATTTT CASSYRGSGTDTQYF
TRBJ2-2 TRBV6-1 few - TGTGCCAGCAGTGTTAACGTAGAGGGCGGGGAGCTGTTTTTT CASSVNVEGGELFF
TRBJ2-7 TRBV19 once TRBD2 TGTGCCAGTAGTATGGCTAGCGGGAGGGGCGAGCAGTACTTC CASSMASGRGEQYF
TRBJ2-5 TRBV5-6 once TRBD1 TGTGCCAGCAGCCAAGCCGGGACAGGGTACCAAGAGACCCAGTACTTC CASSQAGTGYQETQYF
TRBJ2-1 TRBV19 - TRBD2 TGTGCCAGTAGTGAGCGGGAGGAGACATTCAATGAGCAGTTCTTC CASSEREETFNEQFF
TRBJ1-4 TRBV6-6 - - TGTGCCAGCAGTTCTCCGGGGACTAATGAAAAACTGTTTTTT CASSSPGTNEKLFF
TRBJ2-1 TRBV4-2 - TRBD2 TGTGCCAGCAGCCGGACCGGCGGGAGCTCCTACAATGAGCAGTTCTTC CASSRTGGSSYNEQFF
TRBJ1-5 TRBV19 - - TGTGCCAGTAGCACTGTGGGCGAGAGCAATCAGCCCCAGCATTTT CASSTVGESNQPQHF
TRBJ1-2 TRBV19 - - TGTGCCAGTAGTATGCGGCCGCGGGACGGGGGTGGCTACACCTTC CASSMRPRDGGGYTF
TRBJ2-1 TRBV27 - - TGTGCCAGCGGGGGTTTGCTAGCGTGGGATGAACTGGGTCAATCTCATGAGCAGTTCTTC CASGGLLAWDELGQSHEQFF
TRBJ1-1 TRBV27 - - TGTGCCAGCAGTTTACTTAGTAGGAGGGTGATGGCTGAAGCTTTCTTT CASSLLSRRVMAEAFF
TRBJ1-1 TRBV2 - TRBD1 TGTGCCAGCAGTGAGGGGTACAGGGGCTCGAACACTGAAGCTTTCTTT CASSEGYRGSNTEAFF
TRBJ2-3 TRBV28 - TRBD2 TGTGCCAGCAGTTTTCCCCTAGCGGGAGTCGCAGATACGCAGTATTTT CASSFPLAGVADTQYF
TRBJ2-3 TRBV4-2 - TRBD2 TGTGCCAGCAGCCAAGATTGGAGCGGGAGTGGGGGAGATACGCAGTATTTT CASSQDWSGSGGDTQYF
TRBJ1-1 TRBV10-3 - - TGTGCCATCAGTGAGACAGCCTTTGAAGCTTTCTTT CAISETAFEAFF